The clone carrying this TCR beta chain was recorded a few times. Its antigen is not known. The CDR3 length is 17 residues. In germline, CDR1 is MDHEN, CDR2 SYDVKM. Trimming cost V 4 bases and J 3 bases; bases outside gene matches: 12. Every bit of the isolated RNA underwent reverse transcription, so sequencing read expressed TCRB transcripts. The method was immunoSEQ multiplex PCR; TCRdb's version includes in-frame clones alone and lacks a portion of them. This repertoire shows 250,000 to 300,000 clones, about 8% found once; its top ten account for approximately 1%. Via the markers CD45RO/CCR7/CD25/CD127/CD95/CD27, stem cell-like memory, regulatory, central memory and naive CD4+ cells were sorted. The sample belongs to a study of beta chain features in type 1 diabetes. Findings and caveats of the study: All four CD4+ subsets from Type 1 diabetes patients carried moderately but significantly shorter TCRB CDR3s.

The specimen was central memory CD4+ T cells from blood. The chain employs TRBV28 and TRBJ1-2, with 9 nucleotides matching TRBD1. The receptor was isolated from a woman younger than 35 in good health. CDR3 coding DNA: TGTGCCAGCAGTTCTCCGGGACAGGGAACGGGGGACTATGGCTACACCTTC. The encoded protein is CASSSPGQGTGDYGYTF.